This T cell receptor (beta chain) was recorded in a study of cytomegalovirus exposure and HLA in healthy donors. PCR primers comprised 60 Vbeta and 13 Jbeta primers. The table came from immunoSEQ multiplex PCR; TCRdb's copy has only in-frame clones and leaves some out. This table holds some 120,000 clones, roughly 75% found once. Overall study results and limits: Previous analysis showed most TCR beta V segments were productive about 87% or about 30% of the time. Reportedly, diagnosis of cytomegalovirus status by the classifier showed high specificity and sensitivity.

Germline V gene sequence: CDR1 LNHDA, CDR2 SQIVND (reference sequence). V lost 3 bases and J lost 4; bases outside the gene matches: 8. The CDR3 length is 16 residues. Points on this clone: The target antigen is unknown.

This chain connects TRBV19 to TRBJ2-2; 7 bases line up with TRBD1. The TCR sequence derives from a man aged 25-45 years in good health and CMV-seropositive. The sequenced sample was PBMCs. Written as DNA, the CDR3 is TGTGCCAGTAGTATTTCCCACTGGGACAGCACCGGGGAGCTGTTTTTT. This encodes CASSISHWDSTGELFF.